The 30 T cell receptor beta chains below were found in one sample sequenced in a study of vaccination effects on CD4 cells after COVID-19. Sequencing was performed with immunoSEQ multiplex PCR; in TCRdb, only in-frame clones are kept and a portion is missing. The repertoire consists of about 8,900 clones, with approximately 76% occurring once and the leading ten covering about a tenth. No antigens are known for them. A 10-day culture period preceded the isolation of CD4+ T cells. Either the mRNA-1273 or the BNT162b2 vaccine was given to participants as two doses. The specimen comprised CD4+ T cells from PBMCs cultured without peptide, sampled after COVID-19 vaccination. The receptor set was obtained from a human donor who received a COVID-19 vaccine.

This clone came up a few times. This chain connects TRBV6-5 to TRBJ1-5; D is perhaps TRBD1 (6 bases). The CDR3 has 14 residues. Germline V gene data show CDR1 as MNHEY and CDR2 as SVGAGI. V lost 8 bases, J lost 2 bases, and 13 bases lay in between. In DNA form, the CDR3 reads TGTGCCAGCCTCCCTCCAGGGGGCAATCAGCCCCAGCATTTT. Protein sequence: CASLPPGGNQPQHF.

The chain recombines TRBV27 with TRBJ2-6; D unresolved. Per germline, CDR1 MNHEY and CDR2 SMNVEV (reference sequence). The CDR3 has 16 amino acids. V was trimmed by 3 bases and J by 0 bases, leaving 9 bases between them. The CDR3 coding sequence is TGTGCCAGCAGTTTTACAGTCTCCTCTGGGGCCAACGTCCTGACTTTC. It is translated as CASSFTVSSGANVLTF.

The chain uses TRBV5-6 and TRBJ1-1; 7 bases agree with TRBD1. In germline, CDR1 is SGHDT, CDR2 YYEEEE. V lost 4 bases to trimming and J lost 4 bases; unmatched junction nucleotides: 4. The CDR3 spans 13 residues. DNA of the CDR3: TGTGCCAGCAGCGCAGCAGGGGGCACTGAAGCTTTCTTT. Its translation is CASSAAGGTEAFF.

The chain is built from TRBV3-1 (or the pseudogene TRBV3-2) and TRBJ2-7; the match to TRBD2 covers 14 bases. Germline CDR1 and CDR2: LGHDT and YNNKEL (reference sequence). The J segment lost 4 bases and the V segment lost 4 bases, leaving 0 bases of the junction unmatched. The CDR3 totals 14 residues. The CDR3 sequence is CASSRTSGGYEQYF. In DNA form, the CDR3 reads TGTGCCAGCAGCCGGACTAGCGGGGGGTACGAGCAGTACTTC.

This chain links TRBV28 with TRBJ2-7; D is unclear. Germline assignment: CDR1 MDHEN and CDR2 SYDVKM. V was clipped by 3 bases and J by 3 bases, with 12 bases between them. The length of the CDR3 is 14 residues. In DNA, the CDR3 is TGTGCCAGCAGTTTCCTTTATACTGGCTACGAGCAGTACTTC. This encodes CASSFLYTGYEQYF.

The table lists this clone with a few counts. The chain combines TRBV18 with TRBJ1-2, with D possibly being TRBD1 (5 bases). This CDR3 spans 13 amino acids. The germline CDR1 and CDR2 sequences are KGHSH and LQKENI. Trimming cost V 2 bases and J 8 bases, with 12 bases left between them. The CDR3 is CASSPSQGRGYTF. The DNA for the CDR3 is TGTGCCAGCTCACCATCCCAGGGTAGAGGCTACACCTTC.

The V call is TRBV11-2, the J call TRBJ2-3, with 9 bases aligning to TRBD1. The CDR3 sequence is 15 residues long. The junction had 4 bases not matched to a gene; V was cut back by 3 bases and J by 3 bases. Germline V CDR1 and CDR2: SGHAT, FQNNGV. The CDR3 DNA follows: TGTGCCAGCAGCTTCACAGGACAGGGGACAGATACGCAGTATTTT. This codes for CASSFTGQGTDTQYF.

CDR3 region: CASARGNQPQHF. CDR3 bases: TGTGCCAGCGCCCGGGGGAATCAGCCCCAGCATTTT. The rearrangement uses TRBV19 and TRBJ1-5, with a possible D match to TRBD1 (5 bases). The CDR3 contains 12 residues. Trimming took off 9 bases at V and 4 bases at J, with 10 bases between the two ends. CDR1 is LNHDA and CDR2 is SQIVND in the germline V gene (reference sequence). Combining the CDR3 with reference TRBV19 and TRBJ1-5 gives the whole variable domain DGGITQSPKYLFRKEGQNVTLSCEQNLNHDAMYWYRQDPGQGLRLIYYSQIVNDFQKGDIAEGYSVSREKKESFPLTVTSAQKNPTAFYLCASARGNQPQHFGDGTRLSIL.

CDR3 DNA sequence: TGTGCCAGCAGCGCTAGGGCAGGGGACCTTAGCAATCAGCCCCAGCATTTT. It encodes CASSARAGDLSNQPQHF. The J gene is TRBJ1-5, the V gene TRBV28, with D possibly matching TRBD1 (6 bases). Per germline, CDR1 MDHEN and CDR2 SYDVKM. Trimming cost V 6 bases and J 0 bases, with 18 bases left between them. The CDR3 consists of 17 residues.

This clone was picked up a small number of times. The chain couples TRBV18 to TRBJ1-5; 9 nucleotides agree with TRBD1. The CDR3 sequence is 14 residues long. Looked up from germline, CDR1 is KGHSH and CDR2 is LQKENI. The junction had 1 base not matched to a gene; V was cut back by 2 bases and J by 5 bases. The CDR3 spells CASSPTGGYQPQHF. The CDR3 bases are TGTGCCAGCTCACCAACAGGGGGCTATCAGCCCCAGCATTTT.

The CDR3 here is CASSLRQGLGETQYF. As DNA, the CDR3 is TGTGCCAGCTCCCTCCGACAGGGGTTGGGAGAGACCCAGTACTTC. This sequence joins TRBV18 and TRBJ2-5; 8 nucleotides line up with TRBD1. Germline V lookup: CDR1 KGHSH, CDR2 LQKENI. CDR3 length: 15 amino acids. The V segment lost 6 bases and the J segment 4 bases; nucleotides outside the gene matches: 10.

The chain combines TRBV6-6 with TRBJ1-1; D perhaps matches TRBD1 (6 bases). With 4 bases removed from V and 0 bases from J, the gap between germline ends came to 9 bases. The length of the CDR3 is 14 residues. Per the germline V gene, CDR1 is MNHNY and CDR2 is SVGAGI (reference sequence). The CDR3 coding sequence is TGTGCCAGCAGTTCGGACAGCATGAACACTGAAGCTTTCTTT. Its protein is CASSSDSMNTEAFF.

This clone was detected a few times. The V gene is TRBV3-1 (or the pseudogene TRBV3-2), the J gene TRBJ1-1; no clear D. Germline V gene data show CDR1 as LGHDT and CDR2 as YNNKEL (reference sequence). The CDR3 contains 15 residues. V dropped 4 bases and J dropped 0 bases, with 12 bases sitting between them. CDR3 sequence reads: CASSPRSGMNTEAFF. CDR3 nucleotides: TGTGCCAGCAGCCCGCGTTCCGGGATGAACACTGAAGCTTTCTTT.

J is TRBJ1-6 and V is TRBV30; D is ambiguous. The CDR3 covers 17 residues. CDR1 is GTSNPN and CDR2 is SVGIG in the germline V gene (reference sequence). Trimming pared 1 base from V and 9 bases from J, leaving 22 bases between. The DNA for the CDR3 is TGTGCCTGGAGTGGCCCTACGGAGAGAGGCTTTAGTTCACCCCTCCACTTT. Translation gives CAWSGPTERGFSSPLHF.

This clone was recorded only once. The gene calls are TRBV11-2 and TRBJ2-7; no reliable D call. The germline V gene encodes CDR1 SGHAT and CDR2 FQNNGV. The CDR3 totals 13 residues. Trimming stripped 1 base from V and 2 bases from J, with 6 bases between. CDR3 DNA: TGTGCCAGCAGCTTAGGGGCGACCTACGAGCAGTACTTC. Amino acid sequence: CASSLGATYEQYF. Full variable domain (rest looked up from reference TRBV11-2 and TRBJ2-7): EAGVAQSPRYKIIEKRQSVAFWCNPISGHATLYWYQQILGQGPKLLIQFQNNGVVDDSQLPKDRFSAERLKGVDSTLKIQPAKLEDSAVYLCASSLGATYEQYFGPGTRLTVT.

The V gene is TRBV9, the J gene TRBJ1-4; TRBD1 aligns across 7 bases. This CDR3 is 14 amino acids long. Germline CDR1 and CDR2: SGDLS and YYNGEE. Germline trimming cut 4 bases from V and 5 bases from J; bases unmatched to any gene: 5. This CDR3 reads CASSPTTGNEKLFF. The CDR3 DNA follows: TGTGCCAGCAGCCCGACGACAGGGAATGAAAAACTGTTTTTT.

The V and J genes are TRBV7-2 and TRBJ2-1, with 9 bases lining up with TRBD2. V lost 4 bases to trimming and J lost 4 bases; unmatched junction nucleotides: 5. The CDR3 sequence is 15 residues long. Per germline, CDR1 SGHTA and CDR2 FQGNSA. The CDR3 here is CASSSTSGQYNEQFF. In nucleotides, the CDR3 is TGTGCCAGCAGCTCCACTAGCGGGCAATACAATGAGCAGTTCTTC.

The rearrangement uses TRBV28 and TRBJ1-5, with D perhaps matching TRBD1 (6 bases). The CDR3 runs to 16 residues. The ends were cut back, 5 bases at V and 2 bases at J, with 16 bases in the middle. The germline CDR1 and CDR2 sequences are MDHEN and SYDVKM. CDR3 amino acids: CASSTWGRGGNQPQHF. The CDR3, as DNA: TGTGCCAGCAGTACCTGGGGGCGAGGGGGCAATCAGCCCCAGCATTTT.

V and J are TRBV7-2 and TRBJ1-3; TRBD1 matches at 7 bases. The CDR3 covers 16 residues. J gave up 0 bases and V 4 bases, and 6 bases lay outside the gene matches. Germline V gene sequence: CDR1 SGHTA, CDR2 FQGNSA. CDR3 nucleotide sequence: TGTGCCAGCAGCTACCTAACAGGGGTCTCTGGAAACACCATATATTTT. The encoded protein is CASSYLTGVSGNTIYF.

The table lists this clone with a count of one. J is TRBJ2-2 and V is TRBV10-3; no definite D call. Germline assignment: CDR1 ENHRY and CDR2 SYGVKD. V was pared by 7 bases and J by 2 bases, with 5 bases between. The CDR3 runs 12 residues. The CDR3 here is CAIMGNTGELFF. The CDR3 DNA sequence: TGTGCCATCATGGGCAACACCGGGGAGCTGTTTTTT.

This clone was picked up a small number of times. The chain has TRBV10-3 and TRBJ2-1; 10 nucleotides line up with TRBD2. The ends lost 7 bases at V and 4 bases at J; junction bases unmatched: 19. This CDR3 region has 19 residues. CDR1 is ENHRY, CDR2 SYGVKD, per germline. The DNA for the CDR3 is TGTGCCATCACCGCCGGAAGGCTAGCTACTAGCGGGGCATACAATGAGCAGTTCTTC. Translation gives CAITAGRLATSGAYNEQFF.

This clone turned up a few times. CDR3 protein: CASSSWSGSYSYNEQFF. CDR3 DNA: TGCGCCAGCAGCTCCTGGTCAGGGTCCTACTCCTACAATGAGCAGTTCTTC. V and J are TRBV5-1 and TRBJ2-1; TRBD1 is a possible D gene (5 bases). Trimming stripped 3 bases from V and 0 bases from J, with 16 bases between. The CDR3 is 17 residues long. Germline CDR1 is SGHRS and CDR2 is YFSETQ.

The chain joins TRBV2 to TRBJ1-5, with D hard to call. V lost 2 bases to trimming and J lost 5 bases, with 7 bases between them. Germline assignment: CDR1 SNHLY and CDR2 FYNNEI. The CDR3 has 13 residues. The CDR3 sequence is CASSETEYQPQHF. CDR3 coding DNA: TGTGCCAGCAGTGAAACGGAGTATCAGCCCCAGCATTTT.

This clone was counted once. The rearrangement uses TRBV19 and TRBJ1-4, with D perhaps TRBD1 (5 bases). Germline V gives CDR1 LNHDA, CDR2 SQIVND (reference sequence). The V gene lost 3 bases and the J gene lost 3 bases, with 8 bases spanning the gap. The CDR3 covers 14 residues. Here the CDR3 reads CASSIRDANEKLFF. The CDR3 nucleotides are TGTGCCAGTAGTATCCGGGACGCTAATGAAAAACTGTTTTTT.

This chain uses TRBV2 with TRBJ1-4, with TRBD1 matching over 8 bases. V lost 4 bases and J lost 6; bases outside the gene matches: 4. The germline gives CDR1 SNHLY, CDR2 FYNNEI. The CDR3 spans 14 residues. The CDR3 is CASSGQGKDEKLFF. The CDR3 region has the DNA TGTGCCAGCAGTGGACAGGGGAAGGATGAAAAACTGTTTTTT. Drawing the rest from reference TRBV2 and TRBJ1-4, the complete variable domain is EPEVTQTPSHQVTQMGQEVILRCVPISNHLYFYWYRQILGQKVEFLVSFYNNEISEKSEIFDDQFSVERPDGSNFTLKIRSTKLEDSAMYFCASSGQGKDEKLFFGSGTQLSVL.

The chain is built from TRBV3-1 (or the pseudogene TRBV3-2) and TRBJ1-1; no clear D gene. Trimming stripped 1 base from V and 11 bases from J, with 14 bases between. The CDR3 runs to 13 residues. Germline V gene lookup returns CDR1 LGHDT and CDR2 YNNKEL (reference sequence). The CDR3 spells CASSQVVTSEAFF. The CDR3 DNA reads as TGTGCCAGCAGCCAAGTGGTCACCTCGGAGGCTTTCTTT.

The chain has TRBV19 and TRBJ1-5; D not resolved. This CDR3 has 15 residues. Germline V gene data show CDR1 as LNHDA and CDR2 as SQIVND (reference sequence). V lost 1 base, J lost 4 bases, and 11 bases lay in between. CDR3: CASSIGALGNQPQHF. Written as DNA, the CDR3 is TGTGCCAGTAGTATAGGCGCCCTGGGGAATCAGCCCCAGCATTTT.

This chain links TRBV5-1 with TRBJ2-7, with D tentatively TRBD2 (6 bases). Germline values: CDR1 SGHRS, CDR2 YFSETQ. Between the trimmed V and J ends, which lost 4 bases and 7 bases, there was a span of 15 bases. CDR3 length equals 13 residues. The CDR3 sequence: CASSRGTAGEQYF. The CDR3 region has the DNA TGCGCCAGCAGCCGGGGGACGGCGGGGGAGCAGTACTTC.

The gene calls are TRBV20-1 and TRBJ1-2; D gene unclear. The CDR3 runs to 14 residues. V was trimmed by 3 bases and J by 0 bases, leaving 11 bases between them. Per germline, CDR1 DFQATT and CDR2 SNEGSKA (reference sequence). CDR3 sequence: CSASRTYANYGYTF. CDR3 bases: TGCAGTGCTAGTCGGACGTATGCTAACTATGGCTACACCTTC.

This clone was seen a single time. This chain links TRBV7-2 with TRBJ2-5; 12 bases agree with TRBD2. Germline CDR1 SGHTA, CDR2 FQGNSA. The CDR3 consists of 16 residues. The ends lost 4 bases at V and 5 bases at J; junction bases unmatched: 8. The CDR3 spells CASSSRLAGVMETQYF. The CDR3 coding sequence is TGTGCCAGCAGCTCCAGACTAGCGGGAGTGATGGAGACCCAGTACTTC.